This T cell receptor (beta chain) was recorded in a study of blood T cell repertoires in COVID-19. Study overall: The United States, Italy and Spain provided the acute and convalescent COVID-19 samples. PBMCs, B-cell-depleted T cells, or T cells were the source of the cDNA or gDNA that made up the material.

Germline V CDR1 and CDR2: SNHLY, FYNNEI. V lost 7 bases and J lost 4, with 16 bases in between. This CDR3 has 14 amino acids. How the authors handled the data: Using reference gene primer amplification, nucleated cell counts were estimated. Only in-frame clones appear in the TCRdb table, and some are missing; sequencing was by immunoSEQ multiplex PCR. The D gene and trimming were derived from the DNA, and the V and J assignments and clone size from that table. Seen here are some 200,000 clones, 80% observed once, and the top ten hold approximately 6.6%. Sequenced material: peripheral blood. The sequence was collected from a woman aged 70-85 years with acute or convalescent COVID-19. The chain joins TRBV2 to TRBJ1-1; D might be TRBD1 (5 bases). For the CDR3, the DNA is TGTGCCAGCAAACAGGACACCAGAGGCACTGAAGCTTTCTTT. It codes for CASKQDTRGTEAFF.